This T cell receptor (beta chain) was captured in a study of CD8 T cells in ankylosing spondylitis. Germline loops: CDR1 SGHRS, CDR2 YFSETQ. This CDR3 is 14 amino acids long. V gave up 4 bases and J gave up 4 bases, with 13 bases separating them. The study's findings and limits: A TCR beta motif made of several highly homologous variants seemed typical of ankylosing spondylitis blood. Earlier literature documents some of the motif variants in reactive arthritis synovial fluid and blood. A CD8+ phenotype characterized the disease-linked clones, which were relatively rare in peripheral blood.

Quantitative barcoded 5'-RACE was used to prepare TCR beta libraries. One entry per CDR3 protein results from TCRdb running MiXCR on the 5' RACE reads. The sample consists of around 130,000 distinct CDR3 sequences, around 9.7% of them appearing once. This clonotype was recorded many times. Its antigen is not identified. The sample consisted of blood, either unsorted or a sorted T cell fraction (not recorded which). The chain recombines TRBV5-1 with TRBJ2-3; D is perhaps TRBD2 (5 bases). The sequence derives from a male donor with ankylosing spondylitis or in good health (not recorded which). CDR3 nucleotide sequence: TGCGCCAGCAGCGTGAGGGAGTCCGCAGATACGCAGTATTTT. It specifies CASSVRESADTQYF.